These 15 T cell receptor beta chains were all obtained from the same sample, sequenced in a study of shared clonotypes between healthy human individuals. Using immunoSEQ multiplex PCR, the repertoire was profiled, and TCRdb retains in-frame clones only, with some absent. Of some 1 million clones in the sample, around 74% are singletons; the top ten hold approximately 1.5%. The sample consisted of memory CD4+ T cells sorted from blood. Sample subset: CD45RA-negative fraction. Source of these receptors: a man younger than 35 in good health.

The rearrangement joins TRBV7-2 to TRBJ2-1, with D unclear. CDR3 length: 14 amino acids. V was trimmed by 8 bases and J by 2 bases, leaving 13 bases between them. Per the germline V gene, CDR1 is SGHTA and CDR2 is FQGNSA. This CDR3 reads CASEPREAYNEQFF. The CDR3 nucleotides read TGTGCCAGCGAGCCCAGAGAAGCCTACAATGAGCAGTTCTTC.

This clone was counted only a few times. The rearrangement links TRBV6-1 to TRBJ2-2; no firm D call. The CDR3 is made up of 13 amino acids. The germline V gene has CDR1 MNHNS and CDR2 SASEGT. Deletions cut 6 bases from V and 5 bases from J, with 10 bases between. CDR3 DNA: TGTGCCAGCAGCTCGGCAGGTACCGGGGAGCTGTTTTTT. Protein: CASSSAGTGELFF.

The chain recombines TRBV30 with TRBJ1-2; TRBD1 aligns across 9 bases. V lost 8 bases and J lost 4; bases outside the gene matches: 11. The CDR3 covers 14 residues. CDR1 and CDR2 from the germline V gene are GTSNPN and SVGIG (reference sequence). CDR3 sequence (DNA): TGTGCCCAGGATGCGGGACAGGGATCCTATGGCTACACCTTC. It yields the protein CAQDAGQGSYGYTF.

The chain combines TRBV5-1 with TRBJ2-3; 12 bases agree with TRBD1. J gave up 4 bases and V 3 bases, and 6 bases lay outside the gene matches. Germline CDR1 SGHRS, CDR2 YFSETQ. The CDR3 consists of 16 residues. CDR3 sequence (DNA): TGCGCCAGCAGCTCGATCGGGACAGGGGGCCCAGATACGCAGTATTTT. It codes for CASSSIGTGGPDTQYF.

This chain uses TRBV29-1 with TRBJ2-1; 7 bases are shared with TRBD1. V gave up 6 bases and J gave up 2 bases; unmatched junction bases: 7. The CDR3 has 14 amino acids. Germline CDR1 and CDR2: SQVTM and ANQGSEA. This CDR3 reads CSVGTGTAYNEQFF. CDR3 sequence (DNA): TGCAGCGTCGGAACCGGGACAGCCTACAATGAGCAGTTCTTC.

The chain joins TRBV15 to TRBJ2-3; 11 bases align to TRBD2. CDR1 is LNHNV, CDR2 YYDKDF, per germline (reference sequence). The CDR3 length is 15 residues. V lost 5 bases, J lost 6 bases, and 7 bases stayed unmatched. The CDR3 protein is CATSQPGTSGDTQYF. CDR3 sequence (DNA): TGTGCCACCAGCCAACCCGGGACTAGCGGTGATACGCAGTATTTT.

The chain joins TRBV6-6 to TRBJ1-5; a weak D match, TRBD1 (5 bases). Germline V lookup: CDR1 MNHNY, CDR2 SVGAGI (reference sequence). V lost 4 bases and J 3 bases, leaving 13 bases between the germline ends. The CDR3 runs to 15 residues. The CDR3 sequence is CASSLNAGYNQPQHF. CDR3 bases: TGTGCCAGCAGTTTGAACGCAGGGTACAATCAGCCCCAGCATTTT.

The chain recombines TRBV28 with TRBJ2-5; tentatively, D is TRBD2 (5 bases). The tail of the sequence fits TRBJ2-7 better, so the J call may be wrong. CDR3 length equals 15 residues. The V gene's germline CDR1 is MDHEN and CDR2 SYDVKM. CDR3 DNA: TGTGCCAGCAGTTTCCTGACGGGGTTATCCTACGAGCAGTACTTC. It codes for CASSFLTGLSYEQYF.

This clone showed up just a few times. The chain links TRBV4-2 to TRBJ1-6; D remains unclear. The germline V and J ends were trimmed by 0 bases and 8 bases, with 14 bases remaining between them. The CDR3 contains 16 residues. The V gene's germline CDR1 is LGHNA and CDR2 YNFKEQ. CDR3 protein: CASSQDYAVVDSPLHF. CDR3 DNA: TGTGCCAGCAGCCAAGATTACGCGGTGGTGGATTCACCCCTCCACTTT.

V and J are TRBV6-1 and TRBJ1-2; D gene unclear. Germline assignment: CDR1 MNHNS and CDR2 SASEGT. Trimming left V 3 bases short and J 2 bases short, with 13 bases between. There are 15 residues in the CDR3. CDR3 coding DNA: TGTGCCAGCAGTGATTTAGGTATGGGGAACTATGGCTACACCTTC. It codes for CASSDLGMGNYGYTF.

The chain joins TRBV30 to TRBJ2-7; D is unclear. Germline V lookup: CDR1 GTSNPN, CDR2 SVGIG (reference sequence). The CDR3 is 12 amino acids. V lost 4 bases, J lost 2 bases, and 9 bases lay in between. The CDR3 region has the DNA TGTGCCTGGACTCAAGGACCCTACGAGCAGTACTTC. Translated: CAWTQGPYEQYF.

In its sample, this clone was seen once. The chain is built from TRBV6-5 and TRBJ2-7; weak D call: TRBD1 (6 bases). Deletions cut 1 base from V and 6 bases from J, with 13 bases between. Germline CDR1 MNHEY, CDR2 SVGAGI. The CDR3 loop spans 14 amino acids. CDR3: CASSYLQGSGEQYF. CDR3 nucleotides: TGTGCCAGCAGTTACTTACAGGGATCGGGCGAGCAGTACTTC.

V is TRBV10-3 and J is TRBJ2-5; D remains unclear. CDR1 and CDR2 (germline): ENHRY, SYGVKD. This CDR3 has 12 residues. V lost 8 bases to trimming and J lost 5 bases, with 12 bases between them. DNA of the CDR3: TGTGCCATCCGTGCGAGTGATGAGACCCAGTACTTC. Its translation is CAIRASDETQYF.

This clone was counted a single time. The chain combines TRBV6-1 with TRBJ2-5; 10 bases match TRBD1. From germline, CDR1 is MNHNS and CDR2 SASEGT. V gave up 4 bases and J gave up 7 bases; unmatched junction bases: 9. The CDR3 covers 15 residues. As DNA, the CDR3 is TGTGCCAGCAGTGGGGACAGGGGCGTGTTGGGGACCCAGTACTTC. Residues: CASSGDRGVLGTQYF.

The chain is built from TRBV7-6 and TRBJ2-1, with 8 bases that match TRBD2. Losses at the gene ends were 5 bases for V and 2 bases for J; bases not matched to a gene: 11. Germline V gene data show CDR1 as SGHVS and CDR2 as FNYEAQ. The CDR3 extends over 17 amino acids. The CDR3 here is CASSIKDPLAAYNEQFF. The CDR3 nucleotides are TGTGCCAGCAGCATAAAGGACCCACTAGCGGCCTACAATGAGCAGTTCTTC.